This paragraph reports one TCR beta chain. Only in-frame clones appear in the TCRdb table, and some are missing; sequencing was by immunoSEQ multiplex PCR. The table has roughly 68,000 clones, more than 85% seen once. Unexposed donor CD4+ T cells date from about 2010-2019, before the COVID-19 pandemic. This sample was included in a study of CD4 T cells in relation to SARS-CoV-2 and coronaviruses. The CDR3 is 17 amino acids. Germline values: CDR1 LGHDT, CDR2 YNNKEL (reference sequence). With 6 bases clipped from V and 0 bases from J, the junction kept 6 bases outside the gene matches. Source material: naive CD4+ T cells from PBMCs. Subset specified: naive CD4+ T cells isolated by negative enrichment. V and J are TRBV3-1 (or the pseudogene TRBV3-2) and TRBJ2-3, with 13 bases identical to TRBD2. The clonotype originates from a human donor in good health. The CDR3 DNA reads TGTGCCAGCAGAACGGGGACTAGCGGGGTGAGCACAGATACGCAGTATTTT. Its translation: CASRTGTSGVSTDTQYF.